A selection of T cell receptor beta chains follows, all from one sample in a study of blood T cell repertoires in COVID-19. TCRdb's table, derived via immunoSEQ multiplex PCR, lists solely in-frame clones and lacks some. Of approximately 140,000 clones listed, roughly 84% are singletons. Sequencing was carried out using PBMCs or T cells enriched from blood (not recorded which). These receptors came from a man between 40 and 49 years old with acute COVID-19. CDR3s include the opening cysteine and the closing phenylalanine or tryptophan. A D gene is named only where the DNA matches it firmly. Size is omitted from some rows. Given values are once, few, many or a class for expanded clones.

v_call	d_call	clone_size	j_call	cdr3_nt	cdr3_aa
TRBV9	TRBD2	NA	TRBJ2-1	TGTGCCAGCAGCGTAGGACTAGCGGGGGGTTCCTACAATGAGCAGTTCTTC	CASSVGLAGGSYNEQFF
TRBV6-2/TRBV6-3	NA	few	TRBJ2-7	TGTGCCAGCAGTTTACCCCAGGGCGGCGAGCAGTACTTC	CASSLPQGGEQYF
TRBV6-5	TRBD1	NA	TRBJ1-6	TGTGCCAGCAGTCCCCCGGGACAGTTAAATTCACCCCTCCACTTT	CASSPPGQLNSPLHF
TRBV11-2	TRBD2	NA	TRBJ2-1	TGTGCCAGCAGCTCACCGGGACTAGCATCACCTTCCTACAATGAGCAGTTCTTC	CASSSPGLASPSYNEQFF
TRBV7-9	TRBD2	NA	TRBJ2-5	TGTGCCAGCAGCTTAGGGCTAGCGGAAGAGACCCAGTACTTC	CASSLGLAEETQYF
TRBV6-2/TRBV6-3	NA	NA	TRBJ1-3	TGTGCCAGCAGTCCACCAGGGTCTGGAAACACCATATATTTT	CASSPPGSGNTIYF
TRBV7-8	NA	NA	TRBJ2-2	TGTGCCAGCAGCCAACTTCTAAGCACCGGGGAGCTGTTTTTT	CASSQLLSTGELFF
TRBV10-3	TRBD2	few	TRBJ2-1	TGTGCCATCAGTGAGTCACAGCGGGGGGGCCTTAATGAGCAGTTCTTC	CAISESQRGGLNEQFF
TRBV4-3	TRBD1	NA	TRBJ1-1	TGCGCCAGCAGCCAGTCGTTGAGACAGGGATGGGCTGAAGCTTTCTTT	CASSQSLRQGWAEAFF
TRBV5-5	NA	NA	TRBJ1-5	TGTGCCAGCAGCTTCCGGGACAAAGATCAGCCCCAGCATTTT	CASSFRDKDQPQHF
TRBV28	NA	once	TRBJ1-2	TGTGCCAGCAGTTTACCAGGAACAGAATTTCCTGGGGGCTACACCTTC	CASSLPGTEFPGGYTF
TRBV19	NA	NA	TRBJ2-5	TGTGCCAGTACTCCCCGGAGGGGGGGAGAGACCCAGTACTTC	CASTPRRGGETQYF
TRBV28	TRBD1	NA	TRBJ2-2	TGTGCCAGCCTTCGGGACAGCAACACCGGGGAGCTGTTTTTT	CASLRDSNTGELFF
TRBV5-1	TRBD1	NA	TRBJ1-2	TGCGCCAGCAGCCCCGGGACAGCGGCGAACTATGGCTACACCTTC	CASSPGTAANYGYTF
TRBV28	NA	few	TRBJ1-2	TGTGCCAGCAGTTTACAACCCCGGCGGGACTATGGCTACACCTTC	CASSLQPRRDYGYTF
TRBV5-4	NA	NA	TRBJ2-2	TGTGCCAGCAGCTTGGAAGCTAGCTGGACCGGGGAGCTGTTTTTT	CASSLEASWTGELFF
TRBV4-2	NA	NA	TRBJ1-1	TGTGCCAGCAGCCAAGAGGCGGGGGCGGATACTGAAGCTTTCTTT	CASSQEAGADTEAFF
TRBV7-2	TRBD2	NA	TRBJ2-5	TGTGCCAGCAGCTCGCTGGGGACTAGAAAAGAGACCCAGTACTTC	CASSSLGTRKETQYF
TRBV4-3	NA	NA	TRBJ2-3	TGCGCCAGCAGCCGCCTAGGCGGTGTAGGCCGTTCTAGCACAGATACGCAGTATTTT	CASSRLGGVGRSSTDTQYF
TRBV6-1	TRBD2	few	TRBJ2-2	TGTGCCAGCAGTGAAGTAGCGGGAGGGGTCGGGGAGCTGTTTTTT	CASSEVAGGVGELFF
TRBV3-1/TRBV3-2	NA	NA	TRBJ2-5	TGTGCCAGCAGCCAAGATAGCGAAGGGACCCAGTACTTC	CASSQDSEGTQYF
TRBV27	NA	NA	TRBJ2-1	TGTGCCAGCAGTGAGTCAGGGCGTAGGTATCAGTTCTTC	CASSESGRRYQFF
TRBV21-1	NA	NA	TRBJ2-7	TGTGCCAGCAGCAAAGGGAGGCGTGAAGAGGGCAATCCCTCCTACGAGCAGTACTTC	CASSKGRREEGNPSYEQYF
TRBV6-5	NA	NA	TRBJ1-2	TGTGCCAGCAGCAGGGAACCCTATGGCTACACCTTC	CASSREPYGYTF
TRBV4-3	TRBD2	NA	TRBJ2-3	TGCGCCAGCAGCCAAAGTATTCGGGAGGGTACGCAGTATTTT	CASSQSIREGTQYF
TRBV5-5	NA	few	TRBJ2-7	TGTGCCAGCAGCCGGGACTACGAGCAGTACTTC	CASSRDYEQYF
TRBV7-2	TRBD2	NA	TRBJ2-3	TGTGCCAGCAGATCGGGGGGGCCTAGCACAGATACGCAGTATTTT	CASRSGGPSTDTQYF
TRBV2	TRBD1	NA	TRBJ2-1	TGTGCTACGACCAGCACAGGGGGCTCTACGGGGGAGCAGTTCTTC	CATTSTGGSTGEQFF
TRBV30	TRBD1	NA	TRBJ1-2	TGTGCCTGGAGGGAGCCGGGACAGGGGGTCACCTTC	CAWREPGQGVTF
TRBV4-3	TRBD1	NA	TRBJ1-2	TGCGCCAGCAGCCAAGATCCCCCGGGGACAGGGGTATCCTATGGCTACACCTTC	CASSQDPPGTGVSYGYTF
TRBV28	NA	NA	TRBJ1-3	TGTGCCAGCAGTCCTACGACAGGACACTCTGGAAACACCATATATTTT	CASSPTTGHSGNTIYF
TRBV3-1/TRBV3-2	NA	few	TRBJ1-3	TGTGCCAGCAGCCCAGTCCGGGGCTCTGGAAACACCATATATTTT	CASSPVRGSGNTIYF
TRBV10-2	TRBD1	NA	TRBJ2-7	TGCGCCAGCAGCCCGTCTGGGACAGGCGGGACCTACGAGCAGTACTTC	CASSPSGTGGTYEQYF
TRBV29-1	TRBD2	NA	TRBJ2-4	TGCAGCGTTGGAGCGGGAGGGGACATTCAGTACTTC	CSVGAGGDIQYF
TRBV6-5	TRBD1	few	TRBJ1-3	TGTGCCAGCAGCCCGACAGGGACTGGAAACACCATATATTTT	CASSPTGTGNTIYF
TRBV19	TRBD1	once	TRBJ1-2	TGTGCCAGTAGTCCCCCAAATTCCGGGACAGAGCGATATGGCTACACCTTC	CASSPPNSGTERYGYTF
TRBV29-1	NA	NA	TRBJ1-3	TGCACCGCGGCGGAGTCTGGAAACACCATATATTTT	CTAAESGNTIYF
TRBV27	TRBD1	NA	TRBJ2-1	TGTGCCAGCAGTTCACAGGGGTCCGGAGTCAATGAGCAGTTCTTC	CASSSQGSGVNEQFF
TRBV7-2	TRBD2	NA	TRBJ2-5	TGTGCCAGCAGCTTAGGCGGGGGGGCCTTAGAGACCCAGTACTTC	CASSLGGGALETQYF
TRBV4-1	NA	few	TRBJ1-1	TGCGCCAGCAGCCAAGATCCTTTTACAGGGCTAGCGAACACTGAAGCTTTCTTT	CASSQDPFTGLANTEAFF
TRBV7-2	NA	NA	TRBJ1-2	TGTGCCAGCAGCCCCGAGGGACTGATGGGTAACTATGGCTACACCTTC	CASSPEGLMGNYGYTF
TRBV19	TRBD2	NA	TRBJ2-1	TGTGCCAGTAGTATAGTCCCCCTAGCGGGGGCCTATGAGCAGTTCTTC	CASSIVPLAGAYEQFF
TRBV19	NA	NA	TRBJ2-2	TGTGCCAGTAGTATCTTTAGAGCACCCGGGGAGCTGTTTTTT	CASSIFRAPGELFF
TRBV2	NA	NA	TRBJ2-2	TGTGCCAGCAGTGCCAGGACAGCGAACACCGGGGAGCTGTTTTTT	CASSARTANTGELFF
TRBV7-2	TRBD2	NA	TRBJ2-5	TGTGCCAGCAGCAAACTAGCGGAGCAAGAGACCCAGTACTTC	CASSKLAEQETQYF
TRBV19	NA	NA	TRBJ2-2	TGTGCCAGTAGTATGGGTCTTAGCGCCGGGGAGCTGTTTTTT	CASSMGLSAGELFF
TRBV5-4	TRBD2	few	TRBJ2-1	TGTGCCAGCAGCTTCTGGACTAGCGGGGCGGAGCAGTTCTTC	CASSFWTSGAEQFF
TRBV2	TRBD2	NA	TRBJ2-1	TGTGCCAGCAGTGCAAGCGGGAGCGCGAATGAGCAGTTCTTC	CASSASGSANEQFF
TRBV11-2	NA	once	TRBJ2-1	TGTGCCAGGAAAAAACCCGAAATAGCGGAGGGGCTCAGCCACAATGAGCAGTTCTTC	CARKKPEIAEGLSHNEQFF
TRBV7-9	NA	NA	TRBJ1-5	TGTGCCAGCAGCTGGGGGGGACCGAAGCAGCCCCAGCATTTT	CASSWGGPKQPQHF
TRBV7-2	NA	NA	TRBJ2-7	TGTGCCAGCAGCTTAGGATCCCAGGGGTACGAGCAGTACTTC	CASSLGSQGYEQYF
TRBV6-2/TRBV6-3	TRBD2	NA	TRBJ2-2	TGTGCCAGCAGCTCCGGGGCTAGCGGCCTCCTGGGGACCGGGGAGCTGTTTTTT	CASSSGASGLLGTGELFF